This TCR beta chain originates from a study of T cells in Graves' hyperthyroidism and ophthalmopathy. Findings and limits, study-wide: Blood shared most expanded thyroid clonotypes above 0.001. The model anticipated ophthalmopathy a median about 7 months pre-onset.

This clonotype occurred many times. Its target is unknown. Amplified regions were TCR beta CDR3 sequences from RNA transcripts. The HTBI primer set served for first-round RT-PCR of the TCR CDR3. TCRdb called the multiplex PCR reads again in MiXCR, with one record for every CDR3 protein. The sample contains roughly 700,000 distinct CDR3 sequences, around a sixth of which appear only once. The V gene lost 0 bases and the J gene lost 5 bases, with 8 bases spanning the gap. The germline CDR1 and CDR2 sequences are LGHDT and YNNKEL (reference sequence). The CDR3 runs to 14 residues. Over 18 months, lack of ophthalmopathy progression marked Graves' hyperthyroidism as stable. PBMCs were sourced from more than 7.5 ml fresh peripheral blood.

The sample consisted of blood. The chain couples TRBV3-1 to TRBJ1-5, with a possible D match to TRBD1 (5 bases). The sequence was collected from a man aged 45-65 years with Graves' hyperthyroidism. In DNA, the CDR3 is TGTGCCAGCAGCCAAGAAGCAGGGCATCAGCCCCAGCATTTT. Protein: CASSQEAGHQPQHF.